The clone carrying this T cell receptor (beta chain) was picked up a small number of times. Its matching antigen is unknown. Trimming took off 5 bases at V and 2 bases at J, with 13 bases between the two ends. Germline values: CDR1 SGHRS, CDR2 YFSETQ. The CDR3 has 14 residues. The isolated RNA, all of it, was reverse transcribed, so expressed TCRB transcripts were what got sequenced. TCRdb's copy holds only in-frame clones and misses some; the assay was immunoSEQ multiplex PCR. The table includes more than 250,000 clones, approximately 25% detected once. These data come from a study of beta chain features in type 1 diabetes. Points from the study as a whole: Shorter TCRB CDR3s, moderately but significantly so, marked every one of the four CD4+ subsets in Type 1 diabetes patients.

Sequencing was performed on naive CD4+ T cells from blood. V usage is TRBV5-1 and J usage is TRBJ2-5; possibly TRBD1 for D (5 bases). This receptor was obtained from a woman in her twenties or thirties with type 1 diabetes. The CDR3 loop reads CASRMLTGQETQYF. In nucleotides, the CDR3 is TGCGCCAGCAGAATGTTAACAGGTCAAGAGACCCAGTACTTC.